This paragraph covers one TCR beta chain sequence. Repertoires were generated with immunoSEQ multiplex PCR, while TCRdb's copy carries only in-frame clones and drops some. The profile shows about 160,000 clones, 79% of them singletons. These data come from a study of blood T cell repertoires in COVID-19. Sample: peripheral blood. The TCR comes from a woman aged 55-70 years with COVID-19, enrolled during active disease.

The CDR3 is CASSQDWQGFISDYGYTF. CDR3 in DNA: TGTGCCAGCAGCCAAGATTGGCAGGGTTTTATTTCAGACTATGGCTACACCTTC. The gene calls are TRBV3-1 (or the pseudogene TRBV3-2) and TRBJ1-2; possibly TRBD1 for D (5 bases). Germline values: CDR1 LGHDT, CDR2 YNNKEL (reference sequence). The CDR3 consists of 18 residues. The V and J ends lost 0 bases and 3 bases respectively, with 20 bases between them.